This T cell receptor beta chain emerged from a study of blood T cell repertoires in COVID-19. Across the whole study: T cells, B-cell-depleted T cells, or PBMCs supplied cDNA or gDNA.

TCRdb's table, derived via immunoSEQ multiplex PCR, lists solely in-frame clones and lacks some. In the table there are 400,000 or so clones, 75% to 90% of which are singletons. The germline V gene encodes CDR1 MDHEN and CDR2 SYDVKM. V dropped 6 bases and J dropped 0 bases, with 9 bases sitting between them. The CDR3 is 14 amino acids. This receptor was taken from a young man who had recovered from COVID-19. The chain has TRBV28 and TRBJ1-5; D not certain. The sequenced sample was PBMCs or T cells enriched from blood (not recorded which). CDR3 protein: CASRGGYSNQPQHF. In nucleotides, the CDR3 is TGTGCCAGCAGGGGAGGTTATAGCAATCAGCCCCAGCATTTT.